The 14 T cell receptor beta chains listed next were all sequenced from one sample in a study of T-cell memory formation after mild COVID-19. A single record per CDR3 protein comes from TCRdb applying MiXCR to the 5' RACE reads. The sample carries roughly 200,000 distinct CDR3 sequences, around 9.1% recorded once. The sequenced sample was PBMCs or a T cell subset sorted from them (not recorded which). The origin of the receptors is a man younger than 35 who had mild COVID-19 (a few samples of this study predate the infection). Cell type and time point are not known.

J is TRBJ2-7 and V is TRBV10-1; D gene uncertain. Between the trimmed V and J ends, which lost 6 bases and 0 bases, there was a span of 12 bases. The CDR3 totals 14 residues. Germline loops: CDR1 WNHNN, CDR2 SYGVQD (reference sequence). In DNA form, the CDR3 reads TGCGCCAGCAGGGCAGACATTGACTCCTACGAGCAGTACTTC. Translation: CASRADIDSYEQYF.

This clonotype was detected only a few times. The chain recombines TRBV20-1 with TRBJ1-5; D unclear. The CDR3 spans 14 residues. Trimming cost V 6 bases and J 0 bases, with 12 bases left between them. Looked up from germline, CDR1 is DFQATT and CDR2 is SNEGSKA (reference sequence). For the CDR3, the DNA is TGCAGTGCCAGTCTTTCGTATAGCAATCAGCCCCAGCATTTT. It encodes CSASLSYSNQPQHF.

This clonotype was counted only a few times. The gene calls are TRBV12-5 and TRBJ1-2, with D maybe TRBD1 (5 bases). Germline CDR1 LGHNT, CDR2 FRNRAP. The CDR3 runs to 10 residues. The CDR3 sequence: CAYQGDGYTF. In nucleotides, the CDR3 is TGTGCCTACCAAGGGGACGGCTACACCTTC.

The sample holds a few counts of this clonotype. The V call is TRBV4-2, the J call TRBJ1-2; TRBD1 is a possible D gene (5 bases). The germline gives CDR1 LGHNA, CDR2 YNFKEQ. The V and J ends lost 0 bases and 6 bases respectively, with 17 bases between them. This CDR3 region has 16 residues. The CDR3 nucleotides are TGTGCCAGCAGCCAAGATCGGGGGGTGATTGGAGATGGCTACACCTTC. It specifies CASSQDRGVIGDGYTF.

The chain is built from TRBV12-3 or TRBV12-4 and TRBJ1-2; a weak D match, TRBD1 (5 bases). This CDR3 contains 12 residues. V was trimmed by 3 bases and J by 8 bases, leaving 10 bases between them. CDR3 residues: CASSFARVGYTF. CDR3 bases: TGTGCCAGCAGTTTTGCCAGGGTGGGCTACACCTTC.

This clonotype was found a few times. This chain uses TRBV12-3 or TRBV12-4 with TRBJ1-2, with TRBD1 matching 8 bases. The length of the CDR3 is 15 residues. V was pared by 6 bases and J by 2 bases, with 8 bases of the junction left unmatched. CDR3 bases: TGTGCCAGCAGCCCTCCTCCAGGGGGCAACTATGGCTACACCTTC. Translating gives CASSPPPGGNYGYTF.

The rearrangement joins TRBV5-1 to TRBJ1-3; D unclear. The CDR3 contains 15 residues. Trimming took off 3 bases at V and 8 bases at J, with 18 bases between the two ends. Germline-derived CDR1 and CDR2 are SGHRS and YFSETQ. Here the CDR3 DNA reads TGCGCCAGCAGCTCCCCGGAAAGTGGTGTGGACACCATATATTTT. This translates into CASSSPESGVDTIYF.

This clonotype was observed many times. This chain links TRBV7-9 with TRBJ2-3; D remains ambiguous. Trimming took off 1 base at V and 0 bases at J, with 5 bases between the two ends. Germline lookup yields CDR1 SEHNR and CDR2 FQNEAQ (reference sequence). This CDR3 spans 14 amino acids. CDR3 coding DNA: TGTGCCAGCAGCTTAGTGGGCAGCACAGATACGCAGTATTTT. Its translation: CASSLVGSTDTQYF.

The chain employs TRBV5-6 and TRBJ1-5; 7 bases map to TRBD1. The CDR3 totals 14 residues. V lost 3 bases and J lost 4; bases outside the gene matches: 4. CDR1 and CDR2 from the germline V gene are SGHDT and YYEEEE. The CDR3 bases are TGTGCCAGCAGCTGGGGACAGTTTAATCAGCCCCAGCATTTT. Translation gives CASSWGQFNQPQHF.

This clonotype occurred a few times. The chain joins TRBV20-1 to TRBJ2-3, with D possibly being TRBD2 (5 bases). In germline, CDR1 is DFQATT, CDR2 SNEGSKA (reference sequence). V was shortened by 6 bases and J by 4 bases, with 20 bases between the two germline ends. The length of the CDR3 is 15 residues. In DNA, the CDR3 is TGCAGTGCCATGCCTCACCGGGGAGCACCAGATACGCAGTATTTT. Protein product: CSAMPHRGAPDTQYF.

This clonotype was recorded many times. The chain has TRBV11-1 and TRBJ1-1, with TRBD1 identical over 9 bases. CDR1 and CDR2 (germline): SGHAT, FQDESV (reference sequence). This CDR3 spans 15 amino acids. Trimming removed 6 bases from V and 4 bases from J; junction bases left unmatched: 9. The CDR3 loop reads CASSHLLTGGTEAFF. DNA of the CDR3: TGTGCCAGCAGTCATTTACTGACAGGGGGCACTGAAGCTTTCTTT. Variable domain in full (rest from reference TRBV11-1 and TRBJ1-1): EAEVAQSPRYKITEKSQAVAFWCDPISGHATLYWYRQILGQGPELLVQFQDESVVDDSQLPKDRFSAERLKGVDSTLKIQPAELGDSAMYLCASSHLLTGGTEAFFGQGTRLTVV.

This clonotype was recorded at least ten times. V is TRBV4-3 and J is TRBJ2-1; either TRBD1 or TRBD2 may fit D (5 bases each). This CDR3 is built from 14 residues. V was trimmed by 0 bases and J by 5 bases, leaving 8 bases between them. Per germline, CDR1 LGHNA and CDR2 YSLEER. CDR3 sequence reads: CASSQDVGDNEQFF. The CDR3 DNA reads as TGCGCCAGCAGCCAAGATGTGGGGGACAATGAGCAGTTCTTC.

This clonotype was detected a few times. This chain connects TRBV6-2 or TRBV6-3 to TRBJ2-5, with TRBD1 matching 8 bases. Germline assignment: CDR1 MNHEY and CDR2 SVGEGT. Trimming removed 11 bases from V and 2 bases from J; junction bases left unmatched: 4. This CDR3 region has 12 residues. CDR3 bases: TGTGCCGCCCACAGGGGGCAAGAGACCCAGTACTTC. Translating gives CAAHRGQETQYF.

The J gene is TRBJ2-1, the V gene TRBV7-3; 9 bases match TRBD2. CDR1 and CDR2 (germline): SGHTA, FQGTGA. This CDR3 comprises 16 residues. Losses at the gene ends were 2 bases for V and 10 bases for J; bases not matched to a gene: 12. CDR3 nucleotides: TGTGCCAGCAGCTTAGGATTCGGTTTTAGCGGGGGAGAGCAGTTCTTC. Amino acid sequence: CASSLGFGFSGGEQFF.